The clone carrying this TCR beta chain was picked up many times. Its antigen is not known. V was clipped by 6 bases and J by 1 base, with 11 bases between them. This CDR3 contains 14 residues. A second PCR, run for about 6 to 11 cycles, used a sample-barcoded 5' primer plus a J-beta primer mix. Every cDNA molecule bore a tag from a template-switch adaptor containing 12 random nucleotides. TCRdb re-analysed the 5' RACE reads in MiXCR, keeping a single row per CDR3 protein. This table holds approximately 1.5 million distinct CDR3 sequences, about 42% found once. The data belong to a study of blood T cells in healthy people across ages. Study observations and caveats: In these data, TCR beta diversity tracked strongly with naive T cell percentage.

The sequence derives from a woman under 30 in good health. Sequencing used blood. The J gene is TRBJ2-3, the V gene TRBV12-3 or TRBV12-4; possibly TRBD1 for D (5 bases). The chain's CDR3 is CASSLREGTDTQYF. In DNA form, the CDR3 reads TGTGCCAGCAGCCTCAGGGAAGGCACAGATACGCAGTATTTT.